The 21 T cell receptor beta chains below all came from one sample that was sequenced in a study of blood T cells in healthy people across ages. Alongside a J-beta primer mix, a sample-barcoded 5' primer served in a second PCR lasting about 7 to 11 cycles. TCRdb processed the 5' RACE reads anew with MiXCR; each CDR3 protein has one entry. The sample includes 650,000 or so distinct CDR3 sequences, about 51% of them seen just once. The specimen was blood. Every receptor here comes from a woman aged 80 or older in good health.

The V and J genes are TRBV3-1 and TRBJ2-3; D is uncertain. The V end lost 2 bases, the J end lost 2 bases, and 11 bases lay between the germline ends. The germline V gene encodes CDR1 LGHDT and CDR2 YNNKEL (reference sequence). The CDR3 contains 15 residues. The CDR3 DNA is TGTGCCAGCAGCCAATTGGGCCTTTACACAGATACGCAGTATTTT. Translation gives CASSQLGLYTDTQYF.

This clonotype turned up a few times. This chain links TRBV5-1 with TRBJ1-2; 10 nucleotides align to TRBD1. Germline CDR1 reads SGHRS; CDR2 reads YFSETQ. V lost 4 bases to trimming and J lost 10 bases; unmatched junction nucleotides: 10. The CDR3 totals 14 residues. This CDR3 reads CASSEGTGVGDYTF. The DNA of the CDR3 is TGCGCCAGCAGCGAGGGGACAGGGGTAGGAGACTACACCTTC.

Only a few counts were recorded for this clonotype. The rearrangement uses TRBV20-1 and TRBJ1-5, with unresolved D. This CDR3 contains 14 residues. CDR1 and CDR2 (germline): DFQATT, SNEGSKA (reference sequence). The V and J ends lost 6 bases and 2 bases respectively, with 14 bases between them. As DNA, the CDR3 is TGCAGTGCCCCGATGCCCGGGGGCAATCAGCCCCAGCATTTT. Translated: CSAPMPGGNQPQHF.

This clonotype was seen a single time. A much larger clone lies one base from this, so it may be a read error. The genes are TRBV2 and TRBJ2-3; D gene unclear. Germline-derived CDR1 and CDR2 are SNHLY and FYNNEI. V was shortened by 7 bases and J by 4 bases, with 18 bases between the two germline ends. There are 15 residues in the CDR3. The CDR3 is CASIRIPGSPDTQYF. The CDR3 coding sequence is TGTGCCAGCATTAGAATTCCAGGCAGCCCAGATACGCAGTATTTT.

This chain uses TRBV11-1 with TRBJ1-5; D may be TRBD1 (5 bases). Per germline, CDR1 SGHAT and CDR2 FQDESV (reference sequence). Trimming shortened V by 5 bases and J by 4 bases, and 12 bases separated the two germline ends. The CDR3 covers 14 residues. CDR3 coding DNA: TGTGCCAGCAGCCAACAGAGGGGAAATCAGCCCCAGCATTTT. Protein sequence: CASSQQRGNQPQHF.

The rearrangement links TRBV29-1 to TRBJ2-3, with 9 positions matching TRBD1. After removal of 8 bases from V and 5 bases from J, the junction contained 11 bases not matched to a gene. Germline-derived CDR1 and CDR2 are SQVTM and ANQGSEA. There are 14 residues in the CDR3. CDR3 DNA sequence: TGCAGCTCCACCCGGACAGGGGCAGGAGATACGCAGTATTTT. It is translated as CSSTRTGAGDTQYF.

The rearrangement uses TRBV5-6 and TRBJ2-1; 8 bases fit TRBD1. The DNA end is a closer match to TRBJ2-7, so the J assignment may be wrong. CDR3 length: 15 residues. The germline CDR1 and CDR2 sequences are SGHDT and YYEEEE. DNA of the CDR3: TGTGCCAGCAGCAATATGACAGGGGCCTACAATGAGCAGTACTTC. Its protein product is CASSNMTGAYNEQYF.

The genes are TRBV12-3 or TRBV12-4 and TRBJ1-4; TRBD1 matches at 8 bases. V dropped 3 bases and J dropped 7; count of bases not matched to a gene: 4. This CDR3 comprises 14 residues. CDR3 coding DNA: TGTGCCAGCAGTTTCGGGACAGGATCTGAAAAACTGTTTTTT. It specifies CASSFGTGSEKLFF.

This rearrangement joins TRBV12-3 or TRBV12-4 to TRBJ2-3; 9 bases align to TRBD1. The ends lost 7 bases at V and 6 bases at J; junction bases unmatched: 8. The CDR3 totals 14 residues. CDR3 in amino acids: CASTPGQGGDTQYF. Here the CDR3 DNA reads TGTGCCAGCACCCCGGGACAGGGAGGGGATACGCAGTATTTT.

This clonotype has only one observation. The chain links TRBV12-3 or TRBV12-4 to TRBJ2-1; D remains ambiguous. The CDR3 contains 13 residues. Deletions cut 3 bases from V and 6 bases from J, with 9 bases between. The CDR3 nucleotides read TGTGCCAGCAGTTTGGTGGAGAGCAATGAGCAGTTCTTC. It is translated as CASSLVESNEQFF.

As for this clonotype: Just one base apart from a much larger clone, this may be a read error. In DNA form, the CDR3 reads TGTGCCAGCGGGGGCCAAGAGACCCAGTACTTC. It is translated as CASGGQETQYF. The chain employs TRBV12-3 or TRBV12-4 and TRBJ2-7; D possibly matches TRBD1 or TRBD2 (5 bases each). The end of the DNA is better explained by TRBJ2-5, so the J call may be wrong. The CDR3 covers 11 residues.

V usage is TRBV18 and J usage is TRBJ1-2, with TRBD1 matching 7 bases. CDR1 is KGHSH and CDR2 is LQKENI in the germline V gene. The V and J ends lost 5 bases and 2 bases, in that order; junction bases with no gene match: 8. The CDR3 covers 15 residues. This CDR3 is CASSEGTGANYGYTF. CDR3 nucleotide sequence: TGTGCCAGCTCAGAGGGTACAGGGGCCAACTATGGCTACACCTTC. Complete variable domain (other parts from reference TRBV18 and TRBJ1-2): NAGVMQNPRHLVRRRGQEARLRCSPMKGHSHVYWYRQLPEEGLKFMVYLQKENIIDESGMPKERFSAEFPKEGPSILRIQQVVRGDSAAYFCASSEGTGANYGYTFGSGTRLTVV.

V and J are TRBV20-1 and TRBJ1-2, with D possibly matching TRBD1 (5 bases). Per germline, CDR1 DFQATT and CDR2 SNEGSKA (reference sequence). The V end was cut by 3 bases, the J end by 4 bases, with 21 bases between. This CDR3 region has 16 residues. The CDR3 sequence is CSASLRGGLTSYGYTF. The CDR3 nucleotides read TGCAGTGCTAGCCTGCGTGGGGGTCTTACTAGCTATGGCTACACCTTC.

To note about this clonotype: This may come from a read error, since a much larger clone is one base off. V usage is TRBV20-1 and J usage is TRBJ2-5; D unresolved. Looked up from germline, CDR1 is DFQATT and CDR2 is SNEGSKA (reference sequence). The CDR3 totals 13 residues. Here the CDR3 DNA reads TGCAGTGCTAGAGCCGGGTCCATAGAGACCCCGTACTTC. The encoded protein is CSARAGSIETPYF.

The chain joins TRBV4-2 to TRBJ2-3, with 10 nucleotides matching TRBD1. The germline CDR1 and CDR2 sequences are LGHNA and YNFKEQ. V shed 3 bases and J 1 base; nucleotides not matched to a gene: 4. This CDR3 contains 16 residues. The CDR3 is CASSHGDRGRTDTQYF. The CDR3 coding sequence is TGTGCCAGCAGCCATGGGGACAGGGGTCGCACAGATACGCAGTATTTT.

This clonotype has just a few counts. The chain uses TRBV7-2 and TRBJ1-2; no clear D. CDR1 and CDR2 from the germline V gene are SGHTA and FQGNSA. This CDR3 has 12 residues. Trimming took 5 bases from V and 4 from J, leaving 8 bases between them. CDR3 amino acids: CASSPRAYGYTF. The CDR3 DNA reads TGTGCCAGCAGCCCGCGCGCCTATGGCTACACCTTC.

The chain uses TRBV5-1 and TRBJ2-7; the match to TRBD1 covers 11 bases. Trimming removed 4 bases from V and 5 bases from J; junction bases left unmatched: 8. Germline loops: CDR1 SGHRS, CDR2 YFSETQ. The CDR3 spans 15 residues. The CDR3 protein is CASSLTWTGGNEQYF. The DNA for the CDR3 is TGCGCCAGCAGCCTGACCTGGACAGGGGGCAACGAGCAGTACTTC.

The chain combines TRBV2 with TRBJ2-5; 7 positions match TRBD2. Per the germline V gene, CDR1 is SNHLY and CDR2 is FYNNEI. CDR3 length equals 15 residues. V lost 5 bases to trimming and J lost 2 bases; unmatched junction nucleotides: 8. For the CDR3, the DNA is TGTGCCAGCAGTAAGACTAGCAGTATACAAGAGACCCAGTACTTC. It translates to CASSKTSSIQETQYF. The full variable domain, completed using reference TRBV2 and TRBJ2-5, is EPEVTQTPSHQVTQMGQEVILRCVPISNHLYFYWYRQILGQKVEFLVSFYNNEISEKSEIFDDQFSVERPDGSNFTLKIRSTKLEDSAMYFCASSKTSSIQETQYFGPGTRLLVL.

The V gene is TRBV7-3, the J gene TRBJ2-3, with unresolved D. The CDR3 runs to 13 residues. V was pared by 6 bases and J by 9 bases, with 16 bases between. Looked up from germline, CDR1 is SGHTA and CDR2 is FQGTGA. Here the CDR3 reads CASSLDGPATQYF. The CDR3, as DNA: TGTGCCAGCAGTCTAGACGGTCCCGCCACGCAGTATTTT.

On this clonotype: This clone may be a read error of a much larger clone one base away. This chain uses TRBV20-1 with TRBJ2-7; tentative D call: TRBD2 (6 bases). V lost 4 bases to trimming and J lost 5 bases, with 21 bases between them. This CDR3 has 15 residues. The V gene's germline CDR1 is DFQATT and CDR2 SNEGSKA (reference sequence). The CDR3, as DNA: TGCAGTGCTACCTTAAACGGGAGTTCTATCCACGAGCAGTACTTC. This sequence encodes CSATLNGSSIHEQYF.

CDR3 region: CSARDRGLGGYTF. In DNA form, the CDR3 reads TGCAGCGCCCGGGACAGGGGGCTCGGTGGCTACACCTTC. The rearrangement links TRBV29-1 to TRBJ1-2, with TRBD1 matching over 12 bases. The CDR3 covers 13 residues. The junction had 7 bases not matched to a gene; V was cut back by 7 bases and J by 7 bases. Germline V CDR1 and CDR2: SQVTM, ANQGSEA.